The T cell receptor (beta chain) described here comes from a study of blood T cell repertoires in COVID-19. Per the original methods: Amplification from reference gene primers served as the basis for estimated nucleated cell counts. This table comes from immunoSEQ multiplex PCR, and its TCRdb copy is limited to in-frame clones, with some not included. V and J calls and clone size are as listed in that table; D and trimming were resolved from the DNA. The sample shows about 98,000 clones, roughly 87% of them seen only once. The CDR3 runs to 13 residues. Germline trimming cut 4 bases from V and 5 bases from J; bases unmatched to any gene: 4. The germline gives CDR1 LGHNT, CDR2 FRNRAP.

Source material: peripheral blood. The TCR originated in a man aged 65 to 79 with acute or convalescent COVID-19. The chain uses TRBV12-5 and TRBJ2-7; TRBD2 matches at 8 bases. CDR3 in DNA: TGTGCTAGTGGTTCCGGGACTAGTCACGAGCAGTACTTC. Residues: CASGSGTSHEQYF. Filled out from reference TRBV12-5 and TRBJ2-7, the complete variable domain reads DARVTQTPRHKVTEMGQEVTMRCQPILGHNTVFWYRQTMMQGLELLAYFRNRAPLDDSGMPKDRFSAEMPDATLATLKIQPSEPRDSAVYFCASGSGTSHEQYFGPGTRLTVT.